These 31 T cell receptor beta chains share one sample of origin, sequenced in a study of blood T cells in healthy people across ages (dated by TCRdb to between 2014 and 2016). Library method: 5' RACE. TCRdb records Illumina HiSeq 2500 as the sequencer. A second PCR of roughly 6 to 11 cycles was run with a J-beta primer mix and a sample-barcoded 5' primer. In-frame beta chains were kept once TCRdb had trimmed the public reads at Q25 with fastp and called clones with MiXCR. Each record represents a unique CDR3 protein, reported with the most common genes and DNA among its rows. Within this sample are roughly 680,000 distinct CDR3 sequences, with 49% of them counted one time only. Around 32% of the sample lies in the top ten. The sequenced sample consisted of blood. The receptor set was obtained from a woman aged 55-70 years in good health.

This clonotype has only a few counts. V gene TRBV7-2 combines with J gene TRBJ1-2; no firm D call. The germline V gene has CDR1 SGHTA and CDR2 FQGNSA. V was cut by 8 bases and J by 0 bases, with 10 bases left in between. The CDR3 has 13 residues. This chain's CDR3 is CASGKNPNYGYTF. CDR3 in DNA: TGTGCCAGCGGAAAGAACCCTAACTATGGCTACACCTTC.

The chain has TRBV20-1 and TRBJ1-2; the D is unclear. V gave up 5 bases and J gave up 4 bases, with 11 bases separating them. The CDR3 length is 12 residues. Germline lookup yields CDR1 DFQATT and CDR2 SNEGSKA (reference sequence). DNA for the CDR3: TGCAGTGCTTCACAAGGCCCCTATGGCTACACCTTC. Translation: CSASQGPYGYTF.

Regarding this clonotype: A single base separates this from a much larger clone, so it may be a read error. The rearrangement links TRBV5-1 to TRBJ2-3; D might be TRBD1 (5 bases). This CDR3 has 11 amino acids. CDR1 SGHRS and CDR2 YFSETQ come from the germline V gene. CDR3 nucleotides: TGCGCCAGCGGGGAAACAGGTACGCAGTATTTT. Its protein is CASGETGTQYF.

J is TRBJ2-6 and V is TRBV27, with D unclear. The V gene lost 6 bases and the J gene lost 0 bases, with 15 bases spanning the gap. Per the germline V gene, CDR1 is MNHEY and CDR2 is SMNVEV (reference sequence). The CDR3 has 17 amino acids. The CDR3 DNA sequence: TGTGCCAGCAGCCTAGTGATTCCTAGCTCTGGGGCCAACGTCCTGACTTTC. It translates to CASSLVIPSSGANVLTF. The entire variable domain, with the rest obtained from reference TRBV27 and TRBJ2-6, is as follows: EAQVTQNPRYLITVTGKKLTVTCSQNMNHEYMSWYRQDPGLGLRQIYYSMNVEVTDKGDVPEGYKVSRKEKRNFPLILESPSPNQTSLYFCASSLVIPSSGANVLTFGAGSRLTVL.

V is TRBV28 and J is TRBJ2-7; the D is unclear. The V gene's germline CDR1 is MDHEN and CDR2 SYDVKM. V shed 3 bases and J shed 3 bases, with 12 bases lying between them. This CDR3 is built from 14 residues. DNA of the CDR3: TGTGCCAGCAGTTTCCTAGGGTGGGTCTACGAGCAGTACTTC. It translates to CASSFLGWVYEQYF. Using reference TRBV28 and TRBJ2-7 for the parts outside the CDR3, the full variable domain is DVKVTQSSRYLVKRTGEKVFLECVQDMDHENMFWYRQDPGLGLRLIYFSYDVKMKEKGDIPEGYSVSREKKERFSLILESASTNQTSMYLCASSFLGWVYEQYFGPGTRLTVT.

This clonotype was counted many times. The gene calls are TRBV20-1 and TRBJ1-1, with D unclear. V was cut by 0 bases and J by 2 bases, with 10 bases left in between. The CDR3 totals 14 residues. Germline V gene data show CDR1 as DFQATT and CDR2 as SNEGSKA (reference sequence). CDR3 sequence: CSARDPTHNTEAFF. The CDR3 bases are TGCAGTGCTAGAGATCCGACACATAACACTGAAGCTTTCTTT.

This clonotype was detected only a few times. The chain carries TRBV28 and TRBJ2-7; 10 bases are a match to TRBD2. The CDR3 covers 14 residues. The germline CDR1 and CDR2 sequences are MDHEN and SYDVKM. With 9 bases clipped from V and 1 base from J, the junction kept 6 bases outside the gene matches. The CDR3 sequence is CASHLAGESYEQYF. DNA for the CDR3: TGTGCCAGTCATCTAGCGGGAGAATCCTACGAGCAGTACTTC.

The chain's CDR3 is CASSPRLAGAEETQFF. The DNA for the CDR3 is TGTGCCAGCAGTCCGCGACTAGCGGGAGCTGAAGAGACCCAGTTCTTC. The gene calls are TRBV27 and TRBJ2-1, with 12 nucleotides matching TRBD2. Germline-derived CDR1 and CDR2 are MNHEY and SMNVEV (reference sequence). Losses at the gene ends were 5 bases for V and 13 bases for J; bases not matched to a gene: 15. The CDR3 is made up of 16 amino acids.

This clonotype was seen a few times. The chain links TRBV29-1 to TRBJ2-5; perhaps TRBD1 as D (5 bases). V was shortened by 4 bases and J by 4 bases, with 16 bases between the two germline ends. Germline values: CDR1 SQVTM, CDR2 ANQGSEA. CDR3 length: 14 residues. CDR3 loop: CSVVPYRSGETQYF. The CDR3 DNA reads TGCAGCGTTGTACCTTACAGGTCCGGAGAGACCCAGTACTTC.

Concerning this clonotype itself: A junction boundary mismatches the germline segment, possibly from a read error. V usage is TRBV7-2 and J usage is TRBJ2-5; D possibly matches TRBD1 or TRBD2 (5 bases each). In germline, CDR1 is SGHTA, CDR2 FQGNSA. The CDR3 is made up of 15 amino acids. CDR3 amino acids: CASSLQSGTQETRYF. For the CDR3, the DNA is TGTGCCAGCAGCTTACAATCCGGGACCCAAGAGACCCGGTACTTC.

The genes are TRBV28 and TRBJ2-7; D remains unclear. Trimming pared 7 bases from V and 2 bases from J, leaving 12 bases between. Germline V gene data show CDR1 as MDHEN and CDR2 as SYDVKM. The CDR3 contains 13 residues. As DNA, the CDR3 is TGTGCCAGCAAACAGACGGTTACCTACGAGCAGTACTTC. Protein sequence: CASKQTVTYEQYF. Variable domain in full (rest from reference TRBV28 and TRBJ2-7): DVKVTQSSRYLVKRTGEKVFLECVQDMDHENMFWYRQDPGLGLRLIYFSYDVKMKEKGDIPEGYSVSREKKERFSLILESASTNQTSMYLCASKQTVTYEQYFGPGTRLTVT.

The rearrangement uses TRBV29-1 and TRBJ2-5; D gene ambiguous. Trimming stripped 6 bases from V and 11 bases from J, with 19 bases between. In germline, CDR1 is SQVTM, CDR2 ANQGSEA. The CDR3 is made up of 12 amino acids. CDR3 DNA: TGCAGCGTAGCCGGGCCCTCCTACGATCAGTACTTC. It is translated as CSVAGPSYDQYF.

The CDR3 nucleotides read TGTGCCAGCAGGGGGACAATGGGGGCAGATACGCAGTATTTT. Its protein is CASRGTMGADTQYF. This chain connects TRBV2 to TRBJ2-3; tentative D call: TRBD1 (6 bases). The CDR3 extends over 14 amino acids. Germline V gene sequence: CDR1 SNHLY, CDR2 FYNNEI. V was cut by 6 bases and J by 4 bases, with 14 bases left in between. Combining the CDR3 with reference TRBV2 and TRBJ2-3 gives the whole variable domain EPEVTQTPSHQVTQMGQEVILRCVPISNHLYFYWYRQILGQKVEFLVSFYNNEISEKSEIFDDQFSVERPDGSNFTLKIRSTKLEDSAMYFCASRGTMGADTQYFGPGTRLTVL.

The chain is built from TRBV6-2 or TRBV6-3 and TRBJ2-2; 9 nucleotides align to TRBD1. The CDR3 is 17 amino acids. V shed 1 base, J shed 4 bases, and the junction held 7 bases outside the gene matches. Germline CDR1 reads MNHEY; CDR2 reads SVGEGT. The CDR3, as DNA: TGTGCCAGCAGTTACTTGGGGACAGGGATGGGCACCGGGGAGCTGTTTTTT. Translated, it gives CASSYLGTGMGTGELFF.

Details on this clonotype: This may be a read error: a much more frequent sequence differs by one nucleotide. The conserved closing phenylalanine or tryptophan is absent in this CDR3, likely reflecting a read error. This chain connects TRBV20-1 to TRBJ2-1; the match to TRBD2 covers 8 bases. The germline V gene encodes CDR1 DFQATT and CDR2 SNEGSKA (reference sequence). With V trimmed by 3 bases and J by 2 bases, 9 bases remained unmatched. The CDR3 sequence is 16 residues long. The CDR3 sequence: CSASGGLAAAYNEQFL. The CDR3 DNA reads TGCAGTGCTAGCGGAGGACTAGCAGCGGCCTACAATGAGCAGTTCCTC.

This chain links TRBV6-1 with TRBJ1-2; D not resolved. This CDR3 region has 14 residues. CDR1 MNHNS and CDR2 SASEGT come from the germline V gene. Trimming stripped 4 bases from V and 5 bases from J, with 14 bases between. CDR3 loop: CASSVEFLYYGYTF. CDR3 coding DNA: TGTGCCAGCAGTGTTGAATTTCTGTATTATGGCTACACCTTC.

This clonotype appeared a few times. The rearrangement uses TRBV28 and TRBJ1-6; unclear D gene. CDR1 and CDR2 from the germline V gene are MDHEN and SYDVKM. CDR3 length: 14 residues. V was trimmed by 7 bases and J by 4 bases, leaving 11 bases between them. CDR3 loop: CASIGSQYNSPLHF. In nucleotides, the CDR3 is TGTGCCAGCATCGGGAGTCAGTATAATTCACCCCTCCACTTT.

The V call is TRBV28, the J call TRBJ1-5, with D maybe TRBD1 (5 bases). Germline CDR1 reads MDHEN; CDR2 reads SYDVKM. This CDR3 comprises 12 residues. Trimming took off 6 bases at V and 7 bases at J, with 10 bases between the two ends. CDR3 amino acids: CASSWRGQPQHF. CDR3 bases: TGTGCCAGCAGCTGGCGGGGCCAGCCCCAGCATTTT. Full variable domain (outside the CDR3, taken from reference TRBV28 and TRBJ1-5): DVKVTQSSRYLVKRTGEKVFLECVQDMDHENMFWYRQDPGLGLRLIYFSYDVKMKEKGDIPEGYSVSREKKERFSLILESASTNQTSMYLCASSWRGQPQHFGDGTRLSIL.

The chain carries TRBV2 and TRBJ1-2; no definite D call. V shed 8 bases and J shed 3 bases, with 10 bases lying between them. The CDR3 sequence is 12 residues long. Germline V gene data show CDR1 as SNHLY and CDR2 as FYNNEI. The CDR3 DNA reads TGTGCCAGCGGGATGGAGGACTATGGCTACACCTTC. This gives the protein CASGMEDYGYTF. The variable domain in full, with the rest retrieved from reference TRBV2 and TRBJ1-2, is EPEVTQTPSHQVTQMGQEVILRCVPISNHLYFYWYRQILGQKVEFLVSFYNNEISEKSEIFDDQFSVERPDGSNFTLKIRSTKLEDSAMYFCASGMEDYGYTFGSGTRLTVV.

This clonotype was counted ten times or more. The chain couples TRBV28 to TRBJ2-4, with 7 bases lining up with TRBD2. The CDR3 is 19 amino acids. Germline V gene sequence: CDR1 MDHEN, CDR2 SYDVKM. V lost 5 bases and J lost 0; bases outside the gene matches: 16. CDR3 in DNA: TGTGCCAGCAGTCCCCCCTGGGGAGGGGAGTCGTTAGCCAAAAACATTCAGTACTTC. It encodes CASSPPWGGESLAKNIQYF.

The V and J genes are TRBV20-1 and TRBJ2-3; TRBD2 matches at 9 bases. Trimming took 1 base from V and 0 from J; bases not matched to a gene: 11. The CDR3 totals 18 residues. In germline, CDR1 is DFQATT, CDR2 SNEGSKA (reference sequence). The CDR3 is CSARVSPSGAASTDTQYF. CDR3 DNA sequence: TGCAGTGCTAGAGTTTCCCCTAGCGGGGCCGCTAGCACAGATACGCAGTATTTT.

The chain is built from TRBV29-1 and TRBJ2-1, with D unclear. Between the trimmed V and J ends, which lost 2 bases and 2 bases, there was a span of 13 bases. The CDR3 spans 15 residues. Germline CDR1 SQVTM, CDR2 ANQGSEA. The CDR3 region is CSVESLRPTYNEQFF. CDR3 nucleotides: TGCAGCGTTGAATCCCTGCGGCCAACCTACAATGAGCAGTTCTTC.

The chain employs TRBV6-2 or TRBV6-3 and TRBJ2-1, with D unclear. Per the germline V gene, CDR1 is MNHEY and CDR2 is SVGEGT. CDR3 length: 14 amino acids. Trimming cost V 5 bases and J 0 bases, with 8 bases left between them. The CDR3 coding sequence is TGTGCCAGCAGTCGTGGGAACTCCTACAATGAGCAGTTCTTC. This gives the protein CASSRGNSYNEQFF.

The gene calls are TRBV5-8 and TRBJ2-7; D gene ambiguous. Matching the DNA end better, TRBJ2-5 makes the J call doubtful. The CDR3 totals 13 residues. Germline assignment: CDR1 SGHTS and CDR2 YDEGEE. The CDR3 coding sequence is TGTGCCAGCAGTTCTCGGTGGGGAGAGACCCAGTACTTC. Translating it yields CASSSRWGETQYF.

In this sample, this clonotype turned up a few times. The J gene is TRBJ2-7, the V gene TRBV7-2; 7 bases map to TRBD2. This CDR3 contains 17 residues. Germline loops: CDR1 SGHTA, CDR2 FQGNSA. V shed 1 base, J shed 3 bases, and the junction held 12 bases outside the gene matches. CDR3: CASSLGFGLAAHYEQYF. The DNA for the CDR3 is TGTGCCAGCAGCTTAGGTTTCGGGCTAGCGGCTCACTACGAGCAGTACTTC.

This clonotype was observed a few times. The chain employs TRBV20-1 and TRBJ2-7, with 11 bases fitting TRBD2. CDR1 DFQATT and CDR2 SNEGSKA come from the germline V gene (reference sequence). This CDR3 comprises 12 residues. CDR3 DNA sequence: TGCGGAGCAACTAGCGGGAGCAACGAGCAGTACTTC. Translated, it gives CGATSGSNEQYF.

Only a few counts were recorded for this clonotype. The chain couples TRBV20-1 to TRBJ2-3, with 13 bases aligning to TRBD2. The germline V gene has CDR1 DFQATT and CDR2 SNEGSKA (reference sequence). The CDR3 has 14 amino acids. V lost 6 bases, J lost 4 bases, and 4 bases stayed unmatched. CDR3 nucleotide sequence: TGCAGTGCCGCGACTAGCGGGAGGTCAGATACGCAGTATTTT. It is translated as CSAATSGRSDTQYF.

This clonotype has just a few counts. This chain joins TRBV29-1 and TRBJ2-1, with no clear D. Trimming took off 7 bases at V and 7 bases at J, with 17 bases between the two ends. The germline CDR1 and CDR2 sequences are SQVTM and ANQGSEA. This CDR3 comprises 13 residues. CDR3 sequence reads: CSAARQLINEQFF. CDR3 bases: TGCAGCGCCGCCAGGCAGTTAATTAATGAGCAGTTCTTC.

This chain links TRBV29-1 with TRBJ1-1; D is undetermined. CDR3 length equals 13 residues. V was trimmed by 2 bases and J by 0 bases, leaving 7 bases between them. The germline V gene has CDR1 SQVTM and CDR2 ANQGSEA. The CDR3 loop is CSVERIMNTEAFF. CDR3 DNA sequence: TGCAGCGTTGAACGAATAATGAACACTGAAGCTTTCTTT.

The rearrangement uses TRBV11-1 and TRBJ1-3; perhaps TRBD1 as D (6 bases). CDR3 length: 15 residues. Germline V lookup: CDR1 SGHAT, CDR2 FQDESV (reference sequence). Trimming stripped 4 bases from V and 4 bases from J, with 14 bases between. Here the CDR3 DNA reads TGTGCCAGCAGCTATGGGACAACGGGAGGAAACACCATATATTTT. Protein product: CASSYGTTGGNTIYF.

This clonotype came up many times. The rearrangement uses TRBV4-2 and TRBJ2-1, with 7 bases identical to TRBD2. The CDR3 sequence is 14 residues long. The trim removed 1 base at V and 6 bases at J, leaving 3 bases unmatched. Germline lookup yields CDR1 LGHNA and CDR2 YNFKEQ. CDR3 protein: CASSQGGGINEQFF. In DNA, the CDR3 is TGTGCCAGCAGCCAAGGGGGGGGAATCAATGAGCAGTTCTTC.